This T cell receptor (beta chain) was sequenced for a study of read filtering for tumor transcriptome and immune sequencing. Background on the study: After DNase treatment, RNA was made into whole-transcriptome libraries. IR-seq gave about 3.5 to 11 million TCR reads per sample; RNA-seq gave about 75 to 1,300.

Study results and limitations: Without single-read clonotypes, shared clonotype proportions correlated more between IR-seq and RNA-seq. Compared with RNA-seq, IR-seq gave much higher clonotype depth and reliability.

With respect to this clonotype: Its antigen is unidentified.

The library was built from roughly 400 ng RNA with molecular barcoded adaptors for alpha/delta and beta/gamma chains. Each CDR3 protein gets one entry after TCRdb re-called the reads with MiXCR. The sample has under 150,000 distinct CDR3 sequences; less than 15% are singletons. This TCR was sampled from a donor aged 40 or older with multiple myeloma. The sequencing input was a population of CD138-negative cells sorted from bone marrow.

Here the CDR3 reads CASSQVRALPNEQFF. CDR3 DNA sequence: TGTGCCAGCAGCCAAGTAAGGGCCCTTCCCAATGAGCAGTTCTTC. V is TRBV3-1 and J is TRBJ2-1, with D unclear. This CDR3 comprises 15 residues. Germline values: CDR1 LGHDT, CDR2 YNNKEL (reference sequence). Trimming took 1 base from V and 6 from J, leaving 13 bases between them.